This record looks at one T cell receptor (beta chain) sequence and its context. The clone's antigen remains unknown. Base qualities are not at hand, and no much larger clone is one base apart. This entry is derived from a study of tissue T cells after allogeneic stem cell transplantation (dated by TCRdb to the early 2020s). Study-level background: Grafts from donors were received by all GVHD patients, with a handful of grafts being unmodified and three being CD34-selected to deplete T cells. TCR beta repertoires were profiled across many tissues obtained from research autopsies of patients with and without GVHD, as well as in mouse models of GVHD. For tissues with multiple samples, a pathologist reviewed H&E sections and gave sequencing priority to samples with histologically apparent lymphocytes. The human arm was conducted as a prospective observational study, and neither blinding nor randomization was performed.

V is clipped by 4 bases and J by 3 bases, and the sequence between their germline boundaries is 10 bases long. Looking up the germline V gene yields CDR1 SGHDN and CDR2 FVKESK. Counted from cysteine to phenylalanine, this CDR3 has 13 amino acids. Here the CDR3 DNA is all that survives: 39 bases in frame from base 1. The time point label, as the study defines it: human tissue collected at research (rapid) autopsy. Over an approximately 3-year period, a research-autopsy study prospectively enrolled several adult allo-HCT recipients who had steroid-refractory GVHD. Gastrointestinal GVHD was present in all GVHD patients, each of whom received several lines of GVHD-directed therapy, and 4 or 5 of these patients also had skin involvement. After a median post-mortem interval of around 9.3 hours, autopsy tissues were collected, including GI sites from esophagus to rectum, liver, skin, and lymphoid organs such as spleen. Each autopsy specimen was cut in two, with one portion flash-frozen in liquid nitrogen and the remainder formalin-fixed, and the outer muscle layers of GI specimens were removed. To extract genomic DNA from frozen tissues, either the Mag-Bind Blood & Tissue DNA HDQ 96 Kit on a Chemagic 360 or the DNeasy Blood & Tissue Kit was used. Because of concern about red blood cell contamination, extracted DNA was further purified using the Genomic DNA Clean & Concentrator-25 kit.

The protocol used for the library was the immunoSEQ multiplex PCR assay. TCRbeta CDR3 sequencing was performed at survey depth by Adaptive Biotechnologies, and CDR3 sequences, V/J genes, productive frequency and template counts were reported. Amplification of TCR beta CDR3 regions started from genomic DNA instead of RNA. Turning to the authors' computational methods: Pairwise repertoire overlap between tissues was quantified with Jensen-Shannon divergence, where 1 means complete divergence and 0 identical. Tissues were grouped by single-linkage agglomerative hierarchical clustering of pairwise JSD values, and the clustering results were shown as dendrograms. All patient samples were analyzed with GLIPH2 using simulation_depth 1000, kmer_min_depth 3 and cdr3_length_cutoff 8, and only groups containing more than two unique CDR3s were kept. In a standardized tissue-overlap score, Jaccard GLIPH-group overlap across patients was extrapolated to a standard repertoire size of 1000 clones. Linear mixed-effect models, with tissue as a fixed effect and individual as a random effect, were used to test how diversity related to clinical or experimental variables. TCRdb retrieved this table from immuneACCESS and kept in-frame rearrangements only. Not all clones are present; in checked studies, unresolved V genes account for under half, and no reason is known for the remainder. V, J and clone size are those of that table, while D and trimming were read from the DNA. This sample comprises roughly 3,100 clones, 64% of them detected only once. The top ten clonotypes cover roughly a fifth of the sample.

Overall results and qualifications from the work: The patient cohort was small and varied clinically, and sampling depth was recognized as a limitation. Which tissue TCRs were alloreactive or antigen-specific was not determined in the study, and some of the clones might have been host cells that persisted. In both patients and mice, T cells from blood and spleen picked up only a limited part of the TCR repertoire that was detected in tissues. Within patients, how anatomically similar tissues were was a major factor shaping TCR repertoire composition, regardless of disease or transplant status. Only a few T cell clones appeared in more than one patient, yet motif-based clustering showed tissue-specific repertoire signatures that were shared between patients.

This receptor chain uses TRBV14 and TRBJ2-7, with the D gene call left open. This sample comprised jejunal tissue, obtained at autopsy. The clonotype comes from a male patient of 60 years or more with steroid-refractory graft-versus-host disease after an allogeneic stem cell transplant. Following transplantation, T cells from the graft donor may be among those present. The base sequence is TGTGCCAGCAGCCTAGGGATTGGCTACGAGCAGTACTTC. This encodes CASSLGIGYEQYF. The variable domain in full, with residues beyond the CDR3 obtained from the reference TRBV14 and TRBJ2-7 genes, is EAGVTQFPSHSVIEKGQTVTLRCDPISGHDNLYWYRRVMGKEIKFLLHFVKESKQDESGMPNNRFLAERTGGTYSTLKVQPAELEDSGVYFCASSLGIGYEQYFGPGTRLTVT.